This T cell receptor (beta chain) is drawn from a study of blood T cell repertoires in COVID-19. Study as a whole: COVID-19 samples from acute and convalescent phases originated in the United States, Italy and Spain.

As handled by the study authors: Estimates of nucleated cell counts were drawn from the amplification of reference gene primers. Generated by immunoSEQ multiplex PCR, the TCRdb table keeps only in-frame clones and is missing some. V and J calls and clone size follow that table, whereas D and trimming were derived from the DNA. The data contain around 300,000 clones, around 86% of them seen just once; the ten biggest clones take up 2% to 2.5%. V shed 6 bases, J shed 2 bases, and the junction held 7 bases outside the gene matches. The germline V gene encodes CDR1 MNHEY and CDR2 SMNVEV (reference sequence). The CDR3 has 15 residues.

The sequence derives from a man aged 50-60 years with acute or convalescent COVID-19. Input material: peripheral blood. This rearrangement joins TRBV27 to TRBJ2-3, with TRBD2 identical over 8 bases. CDR3 sequence reads: CASRALAGITDTQYF. The CDR3 DNA reads as TGTGCCAGCAGGGCATTAGCGGGGATCACAGATACGCAGTATTTT.